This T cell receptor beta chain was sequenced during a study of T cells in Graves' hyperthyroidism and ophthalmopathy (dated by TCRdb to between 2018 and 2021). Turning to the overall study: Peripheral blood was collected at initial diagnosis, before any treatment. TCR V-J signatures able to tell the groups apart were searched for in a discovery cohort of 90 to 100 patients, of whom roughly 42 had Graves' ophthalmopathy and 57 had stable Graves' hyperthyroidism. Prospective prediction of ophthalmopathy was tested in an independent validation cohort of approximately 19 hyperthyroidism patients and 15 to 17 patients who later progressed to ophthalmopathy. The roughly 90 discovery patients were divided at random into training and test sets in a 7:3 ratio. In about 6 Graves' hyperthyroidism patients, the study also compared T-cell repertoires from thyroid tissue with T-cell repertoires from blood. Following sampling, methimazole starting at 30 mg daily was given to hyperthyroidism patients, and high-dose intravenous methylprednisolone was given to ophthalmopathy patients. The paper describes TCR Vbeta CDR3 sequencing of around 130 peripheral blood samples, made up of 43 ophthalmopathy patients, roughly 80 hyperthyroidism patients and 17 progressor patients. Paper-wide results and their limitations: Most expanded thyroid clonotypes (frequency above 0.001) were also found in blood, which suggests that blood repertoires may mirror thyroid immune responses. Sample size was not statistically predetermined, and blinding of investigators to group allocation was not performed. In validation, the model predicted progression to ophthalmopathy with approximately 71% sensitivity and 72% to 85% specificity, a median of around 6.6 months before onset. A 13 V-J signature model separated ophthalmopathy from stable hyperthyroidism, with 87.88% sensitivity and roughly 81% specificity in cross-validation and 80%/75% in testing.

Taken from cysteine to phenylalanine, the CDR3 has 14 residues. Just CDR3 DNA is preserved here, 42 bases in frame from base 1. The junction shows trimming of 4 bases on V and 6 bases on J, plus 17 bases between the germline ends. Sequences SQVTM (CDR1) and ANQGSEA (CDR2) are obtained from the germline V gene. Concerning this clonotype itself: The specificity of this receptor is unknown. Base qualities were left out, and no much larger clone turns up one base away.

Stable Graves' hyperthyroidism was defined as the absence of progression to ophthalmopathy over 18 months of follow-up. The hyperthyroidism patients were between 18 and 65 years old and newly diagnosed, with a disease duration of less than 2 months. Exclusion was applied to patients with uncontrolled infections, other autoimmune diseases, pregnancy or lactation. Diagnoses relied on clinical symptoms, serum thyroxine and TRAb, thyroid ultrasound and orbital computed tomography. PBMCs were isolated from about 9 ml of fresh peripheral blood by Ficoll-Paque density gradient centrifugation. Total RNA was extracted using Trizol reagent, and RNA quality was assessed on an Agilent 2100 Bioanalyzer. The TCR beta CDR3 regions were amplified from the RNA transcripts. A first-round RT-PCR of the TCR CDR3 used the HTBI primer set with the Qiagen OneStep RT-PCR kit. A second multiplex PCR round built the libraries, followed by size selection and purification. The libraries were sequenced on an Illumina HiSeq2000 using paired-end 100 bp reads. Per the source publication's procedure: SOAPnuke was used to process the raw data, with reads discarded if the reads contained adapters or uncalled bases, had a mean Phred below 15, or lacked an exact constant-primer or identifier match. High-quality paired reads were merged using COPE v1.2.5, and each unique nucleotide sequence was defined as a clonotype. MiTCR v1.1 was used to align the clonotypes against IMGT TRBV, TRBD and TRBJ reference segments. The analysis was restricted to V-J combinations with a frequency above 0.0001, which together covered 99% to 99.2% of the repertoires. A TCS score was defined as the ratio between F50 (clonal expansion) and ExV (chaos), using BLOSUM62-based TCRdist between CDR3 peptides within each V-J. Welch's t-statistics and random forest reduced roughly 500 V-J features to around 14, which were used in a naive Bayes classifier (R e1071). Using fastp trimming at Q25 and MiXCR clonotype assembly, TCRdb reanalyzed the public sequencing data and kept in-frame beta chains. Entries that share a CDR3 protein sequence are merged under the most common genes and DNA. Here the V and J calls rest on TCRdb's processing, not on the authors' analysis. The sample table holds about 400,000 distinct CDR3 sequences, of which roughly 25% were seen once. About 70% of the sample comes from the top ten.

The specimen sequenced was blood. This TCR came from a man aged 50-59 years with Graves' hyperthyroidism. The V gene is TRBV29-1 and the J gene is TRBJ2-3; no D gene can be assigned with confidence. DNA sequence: TGCAGCGTTGGTCATCCGGGTTACGGGGATACGCAGTATTTT. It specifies CSVGHPGYGDTQYF.